The 23 T cell receptor beta chains below all came from one sample that was sequenced in a study of control samples from healthy donors and cancer patients. Only in-frame clones appear in the TCRdb table, and some are missing; sequencing was by immunoSEQ multiplex PCR. This table holds approximately 40,000 clones, 70% to 75% found once. Sequenced input: formalin-fixed, paraffin-embedded tissue. These receptors were collected from a male donor with melanoma.

Points on this clone: Distinct nucleotide sequences in the sample also encode this CDR3. The chain employs TRBV18 and TRBJ2-7, with D hard to call. Trimming cost V 0 bases and J 6 bases, with 15 bases left between them. This CDR3 contains 15 residues. Per the germline V gene, CDR1 is KGHSH and CDR2 is LQKENI. This CDR3 is CASSPPAGSLGEQYF. For the CDR3, the DNA is TGTGCCAGCTCACCACCGGCCGGCTCCCTAGGCGAGCAGTACTTC.

The chain uses TRBV9 and TRBJ2-7; 8 bases align to TRBD2. The germline V gene has CDR1 SGDLS and CDR2 YYNGEE. The CDR3 has 17 amino acids. Trimming removed 4 bases from V and 6 bases from J; junction bases left unmatched: 18. This CDR3 is CASSPKTSALTLGEQYF. The CDR3 DNA sequence: TGTGCCAGCAGCCCCAAGACTAGCGCCCTCACCCTGGGCGAGCAGTACTTC.

V is TRBV28 and J is TRBJ2-5; maybe TRBD2 (7 bases). V dropped 7 bases and J dropped 5 bases, with 14 bases sitting between them. Germline CDR1 reads MDHEN; CDR2 reads SYDVKM. This CDR3 is 13 amino acids long. The CDR3 reads CASKTGGRETQYF. CDR3 nucleotide sequence: TGTGCCAGCAAAACGGGGGGCCGGGAGACCCAGTACTTC.

The chain couples TRBV28 to TRBJ1-3; 10 bases are shared with TRBD1. After removal of 4 bases from V and 0 bases from J, the junction contained 6 bases not matched to a gene. CDR3 length: 17 amino acids. In germline, CDR1 is MDHEN, CDR2 SYDVKM. The CDR3 DNA is TGTGCCAGCAGTTCTCCGGGACAGGGGAGCTCTGGAAACACCATATATTTT. Translated, it gives CASSSPGQGSSGNTIYF. Supplemented by reference TRBV28 and TRBJ1-3, the full variable domain reads DVKVTQSSRYLVKRTGEKVFLECVQDMDHENMFWYRQDPGLGLRLIYFSYDVKMKEKGDIPEGYSVSREKKERFSLILESASTNQTSMYLCASSSPGQGSSGNTIYFGEGSWLTVV.

This clone has more than one count but fewer than ten. The sample holds other DNA sequences that translate to the same CDR3. This rearrangement joins TRBV7-3 to TRBJ2-2, with 7 bases lining up with TRBD2. V dropped 0 bases and J dropped 8; count of bases not matched to a gene: 18. This CDR3 is built from 19 residues. CDR1 and CDR2 from the germline V gene are SGHTA and FQGTGA. The CDR3 loop reads CASSLTFPRASGSKGELFF. In nucleotides, the CDR3 is TGTGCCAGCAGCTTAACGTTTCCTAGGGCTAGCGGATCAAAAGGGGAGCTGTTTTTT.

The chain recombines TRBV28 with TRBJ1-5; 8 bases are shared with TRBD1. Germline CDR1 reads MDHEN; CDR2 reads SYDVKM. Losses at the gene ends were 2 bases for V and 0 bases for J; bases not matched to a gene: 0. The length of the CDR3 is 15 residues. CDR3 DNA sequence: TGTGCCAGCAGTTTAGGACAGGGTAGCAATCAGCCCCAGCATTTT. This codes for CASSLGQGSNQPQHF. Full variable domain (remainder filled in from reference TRBV28 and TRBJ1-5): DVKVTQSSRYLVKRTGEKVFLECVQDMDHENMFWYRQDPGLGLRLIYFSYDVKMKEKGDIPEGYSVSREKKERFSLILESASTNQTSMYLCASSLGQGSNQPQHFGDGTRLSIL.

The V gene is TRBV27, the J gene TRBJ2-5; D is unresolved. Germline V gene sequence: CDR1 MNHEY, CDR2 SMNVEV (reference sequence). The CDR3 runs to 12 residues. The V and J ends lost 3 bases and 1 base respectively, with 3 bases between them. CDR3 coding DNA: TGTGCCAGCAGTTTCCCCCAAGAGACCCAGTACTTC. The encoded protein is CASSFPQETQYF.

This clone was counted between two and nine times. V and J are TRBV6-6 and TRBJ2-5; 9 nucleotides match TRBD1. This CDR3 region has 13 residues. Trimming at V came to 10 bases and at J to 0 bases, leaving 3 bases not matched to a gene. Germline CDR1 reads MNHNY; CDR2 reads SVGAGI (reference sequence). The CDR3 DNA reads TGTGCCATGAGGGACAGGGACCAAGAGACCCAGTACTTC. Its protein is CAMRDRDQETQYF.

V and J are TRBV11-2 and TRBJ2-7, with D possibly being TRBD1 (6 bases). V was shortened by 5 bases and J by 3 bases, with 14 bases between the two germline ends. This CDR3 region has 14 residues. The germline gives CDR1 SGHAT, CDR2 FQNNGV. The DNA of the CDR3 is TGTGCCAGCAGCCCCCCCGACAGGTTCTACGAGCAGTACTTC. Translating it yields CASSPPDRFYEQYF.

V usage is TRBV20-1 and J usage is TRBJ2-7, with a weak D call TRBD2 (5 bases). Germline lookup yields CDR1 DFQATT and CDR2 SNEGSKA (reference sequence). The CDR3 has 13 residues. Trimming took 3 bases from V and 7 from J, leaving 16 bases between them. The CDR3 sequence: CSASLGFPGEQYF. The CDR3 bases are TGCAGTGCTAGTTTGGGGTTCCCGGGAGAGCAGTACTTC.

This clone appeared a single time. V and J are TRBV6-5 and TRBJ1-1, with TRBD1 matching 7 bases. The CDR3 contains 14 residues. CDR1 is MNHEY, CDR2 SVGAGI, per germline. The ends lost 6 bases at V and 1 base at J; junction bases unmatched: 5. The CDR3 nucleotides read TGTGCCAGCAGCATCGGGACAGCGAACACTGAAGCTTTCTTT. It is translated as CASSIGTANTEAFF.

This chain joins TRBV2 and TRBJ1-2, with unresolved D. CDR1 SNHLY and CDR2 FYNNEI come from the germline V gene. Trimming stripped 3 bases from V and 3 bases from J, with 11 bases between. This CDR3 is 14 amino acids long. The CDR3 region is CASSESNGDYGYTF. CDR3 DNA sequence: TGTGCCAGCAGTGAGTCCAATGGGGACTATGGCTACACCTTC.

The chain carries TRBV5-1 and TRBJ1-1, with D perhaps TRBD1 (5 bases). The CDR3 has 13 amino acids. The germline V gene has CDR1 SGHRS and CDR2 YFSETQ. V was clipped by 3 bases and J by 5 bases, with 11 bases between them. Here the CDR3 reads CASSSRAGTEAFF. The CDR3 DNA reads TGCGCCAGCAGCTCCAGGGCGGGGACTGAAGCTTTCTTT.

This clone came up a few times. The V and J genes are TRBV15 and TRBJ1-6; no reliable D call. The CDR3 covers 12 residues. The germline V gene has CDR1 LNHNV and CDR2 YYDKDF (reference sequence). The V gene lost 0 bases and the J gene lost 8 bases, with 2 bases spanning the gap. The CDR3 reads CATSRDYSPLHF. For the CDR3, the DNA is TGTGCCACCAGCAGAGATTATTCACCCCTCCACTTT.

The table lists this clone with a few counts. This chain uses TRBV21-1 with TRBJ1-2. TRBV21-1 is described as a pseudogene. CDR3 length: 12 amino acids. This chain's CDR3 is CASRGYDYGYTF. The DNA for the CDR3 is TGTGCCAGCAGGGGGTATGACTATGGCTACACCTTC.

This chain uses TRBV4-2 with TRBJ2-6; 7 bases fit TRBD2. V gave up 0 bases and J gave up 1 base; unmatched junction bases: 12. Germline V lookup: CDR1 LGHNA, CDR2 YNFKEQ. The CDR3 has 20 residues. CDR3: CASSQESWGVGGSGANVLTF. In DNA, the CDR3 is TGTGCCAGCAGCCAAGAATCTTGGGGAGTGGGAGGGTCTGGGGCCAACGTCCTGACTTTC.

The CDR3, as DNA: TGCAGTGCTACGTACAGGGGCCGCGCTTTCTTT. Translated, it gives CSATYRGRAFF. The V call is TRBV20-1, the J call TRBJ1-1, with 7 positions matching TRBD1. V gave up 4 bases and J gave up 11 bases; unmatched junction bases: 7. From germline, CDR1 is DFQATT and CDR2 SNEGSKA (reference sequence). The CDR3 runs 11 residues.

The V call is TRBV19, the J call TRBJ2-3; D uncertain. There are 14 residues in the CDR3. Looked up from germline, CDR1 is LNHDA and CDR2 is SQIVND (reference sequence). Trimming cost V 3 bases and J 2 bases, with 9 bases left between them. This chain's CDR3 is CASSITRTTDTQYF. The CDR3 DNA follows: TGTGCCAGTAGTATCACACGGACCACAGATACGCAGTATTTT.

This clone came up a few times. The V and J genes are TRBV3-1 (or the pseudogene TRBV3-2) and TRBJ1-1; TRBD1 matches at 8 bases. CDR3 size: 17 residues. The V segment lost 3 bases and the J segment 1 base; nucleotides outside the gene matches: 10. From germline, CDR1 is LGHDT and CDR2 YNNKEL (reference sequence). The CDR3 coding sequence is TGTGCCAGCAGCCAGGGGACAGGCCGAGATGGGAACACTGAAGCTTTCTTT. It specifies CASSQGTGRDGNTEAFF.

V is TRBV28 and J is TRBJ2-5; either TRBD1 or TRBD2 may supply D (6 bases each). Trimming removed 8 bases from V and 4 bases from J, with 14 bases in between. Germline V gene sequence: CDR1 MDHEN, CDR2 SYDVKM. The CDR3 runs to 13 residues. Written as DNA, the CDR3 is TGTGCCAGCTCGGGGGACACTCTAGAGACCCAGTACTTC. Translating gives CASSGDTLETQYF.

This clone was counted once. This may arise from a read error, as a much more abundant clone is one base away. In the same sample, other DNA sequences code for this CDR3. J is TRBJ1-2 and V is TRBV7-9, with D possibly matching TRBD1 (5 bases). CDR1 SEHNR and CDR2 FQNEAQ come from the germline V gene (reference sequence). The CDR3 covers 15 residues. The CDR3 spells CASSPRALDLYGYTF. For the CDR3, the DNA is TGTGCCAGCAGCCCCAGGGCCCTAGACCTTTATGGTTACACCTTC.

The rearrangement links TRBV5-4 to TRBJ2-3, with 8 bases fitting TRBD1. This CDR3 spans 15 amino acids. Trimming took 4 bases from V and 3 from J; bases not matched to a gene: 7. Germline V gene data show CDR1 as SGHNT and CDR2 as YYREEE (reference sequence). CDR3 residues: CASSKTGANTDTQYF. CDR3 coding DNA: TGTGCCAGCAGCAAGACAGGGGCGAATACAGATACGCAGTATTTT.

This clone was detected once. The chain links TRBV5-1 to TRBJ2-7; D is ambiguous. V lost 1 base to trimming and J lost 7 bases, with 15 bases between them. In germline, CDR1 is SGHRS, CDR2 YFSETQ. This CDR3 comprises 14 residues. For the CDR3, the DNA is TGCGCCAGCAGCTTGTTTCACGGTGCTCTGGAGCAGTACTTC. It is translated as CASSLFHGALEQYF.